Listed below are T cell receptor beta chains from one sample, sequenced in a study of naive and memory T cell subsets. TCRdb reprocessed the 5' RACE reads via MiXCR and lists one record per CDR3 protein. This sample has 55,000 to 65,000 distinct CDR3 sequences, with approximately 8% found just once. These receptors were collected from a female donor in good health. The CDR3 runs from the conserved cysteine through the conserved F or W. A D gene is named only where the DNA matches it firmly. Rows give clone size only sometimes, using once, few, many, or a class for an expanded clone.

J: TRBJ2-3
D: -
size: -
V: TRBV6-5
CDR3: CASSSPSPGRTDTQYF
DNA: TGTGCCAGCAGTTCCCCTAGCCCCGGACGCACAGATACGCAGTATTTT

J: TRBJ1-5
D: -
size: many
V: TRBV15
CDR3: CATSRVNGDQPQHF
DNA: TGTGCCACCAGCAGAGTGAACGGTGATCAGCCCCAGCATTTT

J: TRBJ2-7
D: TRBD1
size: many
V: TRBV6-5
CDR3: CASSYFGTGNSYEQYF
DNA: TGTGCCAGCAGTTACTTCGGGACAGGGAACTCCTACGAGCAGTACTTC

J: TRBJ1-1
D: -
size: few
V: TRBV9
CDR3: CASSGAMGLNTEAFF
DNA: TGTGCCAGCAGCGGGGCAATGGGCTTGAACACTGAAGCTTTCTTT

J: TRBJ1-6
D: -
size: many
V: TRBV28
CDR3: CASKQLTNSPLHF
DNA: TGTGCCAGCAAACAGCTAACAAATTCACCCCTCCACTTT

J: TRBJ2-7
D: -
size: -
V: TRBV7-9
CDR3: CASSSGGGCGYEQYF
DNA: TGTGCCAGCAGCTCGGGAGGGGGCTGTGGCTACGAGCAGTACTTC

J: TRBJ1-1
D: -
size: -
V: TRBV30
CDR3: CAWSLHRSLNTEAFF
DNA: TGTGCCTGGAGTCTACACAGAAGCCTGAACACTGAAGCTTTCTTT

J: TRBJ2-3
D: TRBD1
size: -
V: TRBV5-6
CDR3: CASSHTGAIFTDTQYF
DNA: TGTGCCAGCAGTCACACAGGGGCGATATTCACAGATACGCAGTATTTT

J: TRBJ2-1
D: -
size: many
V: TRBV28
CDR3: CASSLGLTLTNEQFF
DNA: TGTGCCAGCAGTTTGGGACTGACTCTGACGAATGAGCAGTTCTTC

J: TRBJ2-7
D: -
size: few
V: TRBV11-1
CDR3: CASSLEYPGTYEQYF
DNA: TGTGCCAGCAGCTTAGAATATCCGGGGACCTACGAGCAGTACTTC

J: TRBJ2-3
D: -
size: many
V: TRBV29-1
CDR3: CSVEDPTEASTDTQYF
DNA: TGCAGCGTTGAAGATCCCACCGAAGCTAGCACAGATACGCAGTATTTT

J: TRBJ2-7
D: -
size: -
V: TRBV6-1
CDR3: CASSEARQYYEQYF
DNA: TGTGCCAGCAGTGAAGCGAGACAGTACTACGAGCAGTACTTC

J: TRBJ2-3
D: -
size: -
V: TRBV7-9
CDR3: CASSLTWTVSTDTQYF
DNA: TGTGCCAGCAGCCTTACCTGGACAGTAAGCACAGATACGCAGTATTTT

J: TRBJ2-1
D: -
size: -
V: TRBV4-2
CDR3: CASSQEQQTYNEQFF
DNA: TGTGCCAGCAGCCAAGAACAACAAACCTACAATGAGCAGTTCTTC

J: TRBJ2-1
D: -
size: many
V: TRBV20-1
CDR3: CSAKRDLDSYNEQFF
DNA: TGCAGTGCAAAAAGGGACTTGGACTCCTACAATGAGCAGTTCTTC

J: TRBJ1-3
D: -
size: many
V: TRBV6-4
CDR3: CASSLQKFRDGVIGNTIYF
DNA: TGTGCCAGCAGTCTACAGAAATTCCGGGACGGTGTTATTGGAAACACCATATATTTT

J: TRBJ1-3
D: TRBD1
size: few
V: TRBV7-9
CDR3: CASSPMGQGLPSGNTIYF
DNA: TGTGCCAGCAGCCCGATGGGACAGGGCCTTCCCTCTGGAAACACCATATATTTT

J: TRBJ2-2
D: TRBD1
size: -
V: TRBV20-1
CDR3: CSAKRDSGFPGELFF
DNA: TGCAGTGCTAAACGGGACAGCGGTTTCCCCGGGGAGCTGTTTTTT

J: TRBJ2-7
D: -
size: few
V: TRBV3-1
CDR3: CASSQEGLVTRYEQYF
DNA: TGTGCCAGCAGCCAAGAGGGTCTGGTTACGCGCTACGAGCAGTACTTC

J: TRBJ2-1
D: -
size: -
V: TRBV27
CDR3: CASSLEGLGNEQFF
DNA: TGTGCCAGCAGTTTGGAGGGGCTGGGCAATGAGCAGTTCTTC

J: TRBJ2-1
D: TRBD2
size: -
V: TRBV5-4
CDR3: CASTPSREGNNEQFF
DNA: TGTGCCAGCACACCTAGCAGGGAGGGGAACAATGAGCAGTTCTTC

J: TRBJ2-1
D: TRBD2
size: -
V: TRBV19
CDR3: CASRNFAGLAVNEQFF
DNA: TGTGCCAGTAGGAATTTCGCGGGACTAGCGGTGAATGAGCAGTTCTTC

J: TRBJ1-2
D: -
size: many
V: TRBV20-1
CDR3: CSAATGRGYGYTF
DNA: TGCAGTGCTGCTACAGGGAGGGGCTATGGCTACACCTTC

J: TRBJ2-7
D: TRBD1
size: -
V: TRBV29-1
CDR3: CSVVKGQTFYEQYF
DNA: TGCAGCGTTGTTAAGGGACAGACTTTCTACGAGCAGTACTTC

J: TRBJ2-3
D: -
size: -
V: TRBV6-1
CDR3: CASSEGQDTQYF
DNA: TGTGCCAGCAGTGAAGGACAGGATACGCAGTATTTT

J: TRBJ2-1
D: TRBD2
size: few
V: TRBV12-3/TRBV12-4
CDR3: CASSFLGLAAAFEQFF
DNA: TGTGCCAGCAGTTTCCTAGGACTAGCAGCGGCTTTTGAGCAGTTCTTC

J: TRBJ2-2
D: TRBD1
size: -
V: TRBV5-1
CDR3: CASSYTQGAGELFF
DNA: TGCGCCAGCAGCTATACCCAGGGGGCCGGGGAGCTGTTTTTT

J: TRBJ1-1
D: -
size: many
V: TRBV10-3
CDR3: CAISESGGKNTEAFF
DNA: TGTGCCATCAGTGAGTCAGGAGGGAAGAACACTGAAGCTTTCTTT

J: TRBJ1-2
D: TRBD1
size: few
V: TRBV7-3
CDR3: CASSPRPGGGYGYTF
DNA: TGTGCCAGCAGCCCCCGTCCAGGGGGCGGCTATGGCTACACCTTC

J: TRBJ1-5
D: TRBD1
size: few
V: TRBV5-6
CDR3: CASSLGGGMYDESNQPQHF
DNA: TGTGCCAGCAGCTTGGGAGGGGGCATGTATGATGAGAGCAATCAGCCCCAGCATTTT

J: TRBJ1-5
D: -
size: many
V: TRBV25-1
CDR3: CASSDVSNQPQHF
DNA: TGTGCCAGCAGTGATGTGAGCAATCAGCCCCAGCATTTT

J: TRBJ2-7
D: -
size: few
V: TRBV7-2
CDR3: CASSLVRLDEQYF
DNA: TGTGCCAGCAGCTTAGTCAGGCTAGACGAGCAGTACTTC

J: TRBJ2-7
D: -
size: -
V: TRBV25-1
CDR3: CASRQGGRGGWLYF
DNA: TGTGCCAGCAGACAAGGCGGCCGAGGGGGGTGGTTGTACTTC

J: TRBJ2-3
D: TRBD1
size: -
V: TRBV11-2
CDR3: CASKGGAGTDTQYF
DNA: TGTGCCAGCAAAGGGGGCGCGGGCACAGATACGCAGTATTTT

J: TRBJ2-6
D: TRBD1
size: -
V: TRBV7-9
CDR3: CASSLEKGQGASGANVLTF
DNA: TGTGCCAGCAGCCTTGAGAAGGGACAGGGGGCTTCAGGGGCCAACGTCCTGACTTTC

J: TRBJ2-1
D: -
size: -
V: TRBV30
CDR3: CAWSDTGGSYNEQFF
DNA: TGTGCCTGGAGTGACACGGGCGGGTCCTACAATGAGCAGTTCTTC

J: TRBJ2-3
D: -
size: few
V: TRBV5-8
CDR3: CASSLAGRTSTDTQYF
DNA: TGTGCCAGCAGCTTGGCTGGCAGGACTAGCACAGATACGCAGTATTTT

J: TRBJ1-2
D: -
size: few
V: TRBV20-1
CDR3: CSARDPRVPVGYGYTF
DNA: TGCAGTGCTAGAGACCCGAGAGTCCCTGTAGGGTACGGCTACACCTTC

J: TRBJ2-7
D: -
size: -
V: TRBV29-1
CDR3: CSVSDYEQYF
DNA: TGCAGCGTGTCCGACTACGAGCAGTACTTC

J: TRBJ1-2
D: -
size: many
V: TRBV6-1
CDR3: CASRSRTAILYGYTF
DNA: TGTGCCAGCAGATCTAGGACAGCCATCCTCTATGGCTACACCTTC

J: TRBJ1-2
D: -
size: -
V: TRBV6-5
CDR3: CASSYSPGRFYGYTF
DNA: TGTGCCAGCAGTTACTCACCGGGACGATTCTATGGCTACACCTTC

J: TRBJ1-6
D: -
size: many
V: TRBV27
CDR3: CASSLVSGSKNSPLHF
DNA: TGTGCCAGCAGTTTAGTCTCTGGCTCAAAAAATTCACCCCTCCACTTT

J: TRBJ2-1
D: TRBD2
size: few
V: TRBV20-1
CDR3: CSARDPSGGHNEQFF
DNA: TGCAGTGCTAGAGACCCTAGCGGGGGCCACAATGAGCAGTTCTTC

J: TRBJ1-2
D: TRBD1
size: -
V: TRBV7-9
CDR3: CASSAGQGTRKGVGYTF
DNA: TGTGCCAGCAGCGCCGGACAGGGGACTAGGAAGGGGGTTGGCTACACCTTC

J: TRBJ1-1
D: -
size: many
V: TRBV29-1
CDR3: CSVERRGEAFF
DNA: TGCAGCGTTGAGCGGCGGGGTGAAGCTTTCTTT

J: TRBJ2-4
D: TRBD2
size: -
V: TRBV19
CDR3: CASSLGGRASKNIQYF
DNA: TGTGCCAGTAGTCTGGGCGGGAGGGCCTCCAAAAACATTCAGTACTTC